These 23 T cell receptor beta chains share one sample of origin, sequenced in a study of Graves' ophthalmopathy and Graves' hyperthyroidism. RNA served as the template for amplifying TCR beta CDR3 regions. After a first-round RT-PCR with HTBI primers, a second-round multiplex PCR was run. TCRdb passed the multiplex PCR reads through MiXCR, listing each CDR3 protein once. The sample contains around 590,000 distinct CDR3 sequences, about 35% of which appear only once. The source material was peripheral blood or thyroid tissue (not recorded which). The source of these receptors is an adult man with Graves' hyperthyroidism.

This clonotype was observed a few times. The chain has TRBV20-1 and TRBJ2-3; D is perhaps TRBD2 (5 bases). Per germline, CDR1 DFQATT and CDR2 SNEGSKA (reference sequence). The CDR3 totals 16 residues. V lost 6 bases, J lost 0 bases, and 19 bases lay in between. The CDR3 bases are TGCAGTGCGAGGACTCCAGACGTAAAAAGCACAGATACGCAGTATTTT. It specifies CSARTPDVKSTDTQYF.

This chain links TRBV10-3 with TRBJ1-1; a weak D match, TRBD1 (5 bases). The germline V gene encodes CDR1 ENHRY and CDR2 SYGVKD. Trimming took off 5 bases at V and 10 bases at J, with 17 bases between the two ends. This CDR3 has 13 amino acids. The DNA for the CDR3 is TGTGCCATCAGTTACAGCGGGGGTATTCTAGCTTTCTTT. Translation: CAISYSGGILAFF.

With regard to this clonotype: A read error may explain this, as a much larger clone is one base away. The rearrangement joins TRBV10-3 to TRBJ2-2; TRBD2 is a possible D gene (5 bases). The CDR3 consists of 13 residues. Germline CDR1 ENHRY, CDR2 SYGVKD. The chain's CDR3 is CVSTRMNTGELFF. CDR3 DNA: TGTGTCAGCACTAGAATGAACACCGGGGAGCTGTTTTTT.

In its sample, this clonotype was seen a few times. The rearrangement links TRBV10-2 to TRBJ2-2; 13 bases are shared with TRBD2. Germline V CDR1 and CDR2: WSHSY, SAAADI. Trimming at V came to 6 bases and at J to 7 bases, leaving 11 bases not matched to a gene. The CDR3 covers 17 residues. The CDR3 sequence: CASRETSGRSPSGELFF. In nucleotides, the CDR3 is TGCGCCAGCAGGGAGACTAGCGGGAGGTCCCCCAGCGGGGAGCTGTTTTTT.

This clonotype appeared a few times. The gene calls are TRBV7-2 and TRBJ2-3; D remains unclear. Deletions cut 5 bases from V and 6 bases from J, with 6 bases between. CDR3 length equals 11 residues. Looked up from germline, CDR1 is SGHTA and CDR2 is FQGNSA. The CDR3 nucleotides read TGTGCCAGCAGCCCCCGGGATACGCAGTATTTT. Translated, it gives CASSPRDTQYF.

CDR3 sequence reads: CATSDSGWVDNEQFF. In nucleotides, the CDR3 is TGTGCCACCAGTGACTCAGGGTGGGTTGACAATGAGCAGTTCTTC. The V call is TRBV24-1, the J call TRBJ2-1, with D perhaps matching TRBD1 (5 bases). The CDR3 has 15 amino acids. Germline V gene lookup returns CDR1 KGHDR and CDR2 SFDVKD. Between the trimmed V and J ends, which lost 4 bases and 5 bases, there was a span of 14 bases.

A word on this clonotype: A clone one base away is much larger, so this may be a read error. CDR3 sequence: CASRDRSSLLDTEAFF. CDR3 sequence (DNA): TGTGCCAGCAGGGACAGATCTTCCCTTCTGGACACTGAAGCTTTCTTT. V and J are TRBV7-9 and TRBJ1-1; possibly TRBD1 for D (6 bases). The CDR3 runs 16 residues. CDR1 SEHNR and CDR2 FQNEAQ come from the germline V gene (reference sequence). V lost 6 bases to trimming and J lost 3 bases, with 20 bases between them.

Remarks on this clonotype: At one end the junction does not follow the germline gene, possibly because of a read error. This sequence joins TRBV7-9 and TRBJ1-2; 10 nucleotides line up with TRBD1. The CDR3 contains 14 residues. Germline V lookup: CDR1 SEHNR, CDR2 FQNEAQ (reference sequence). The CDR3 is CASSHGQGVNGYTF. Written as DNA, the CDR3 is TGCGCCAGCAGTCACGGACAGGGGGTGAACGGCTACACCTTC.

The chain couples TRBV6-5 to TRBJ2-7; 10 nucleotides line up with TRBD2. Germline V gene lookup returns CDR1 MNHEY and CDR2 SVGAGI. This CDR3 region has 15 residues. V shed 4 bases, J shed 3 bases, and the junction held 6 bases outside the gene matches. The DNA of the CDR3 is TGTGCCAGCAGTTGGACTAGCGGTTTAGGCTACGAGCAGTACTTC. Its protein product is CASSWTSGLGYEQYF.

The genes are TRBV5-6 and TRBJ1-3; 9 bases are shared with TRBD1. Germline V gene data show CDR1 as SGHDT and CDR2 as YYEEEE. The CDR3 runs 17 residues. The V segment lost 0 bases and the J segment 0 bases; nucleotides outside the gene matches: 4. CDR3 DNA sequence: TGTGCCAGCAGCTTGGGGGACAGGGCCATCTCTGGAAACACCATATATTTT. This gives the protein CASSLGDRAISGNTIYF. Drawing the rest from reference TRBV5-6 and TRBJ1-3, the complete variable domain is DAGVTQSPTHLIKTRGQQVTLRCSPKSGHDTVSWYQQALGQGPQFIFQYYEEEERQRGNFPDRFSGHQFPNYSSELNVNALLLGDSALYLCASSLGDRAISGNTIYFGEGSWLTVV.

The rearrangement uses TRBV28 and TRBJ2-5; the match to TRBD2 covers 9 bases. V trimming: 2 bases; J trimming: 4 bases; junction bases outside the gene matches: 14. This CDR3 comprises 18 residues. CDR1 and CDR2 from the germline V gene are MDHEN and SYDVKM. The chain's CDR3 is CASSLGGTSFGRGETQYF. DNA for the CDR3: TGTGCCAGCAGTTTAGGTGGGACTAGCTTCGGGCGGGGAGAGACCCAGTACTTC. Full variable domain (outside the CDR3, taken from reference TRBV28 and TRBJ2-5): DVKVTQSSRYLVKRTGEKVFLECVQDMDHENMFWYRQDPGLGLRLIYFSYDVKMKEKGDIPEGYSVSREKKERFSLILESASTNQTSMYLCASSLGGTSFGRGETQYFGPGTRLLVL.

The chain joins TRBV7-8 to TRBJ2-5, with D perhaps TRBD2 (6 bases). V lost 2 bases, J lost 4 bases, and 17 bases lay in between. The CDR3 has 16 amino acids. Germline V gives CDR1 SGHVS, CDR2 FQNEAQ. Written as DNA, the CDR3 is TGTGCCAGCAGCTTAAGGGGTCGGCAGGGAGGAGAGACCCAGTACTTC. This sequence encodes CASSLRGRQGGETQYF. The entire variable domain, with the rest obtained from reference TRBV7-8 and TRBJ2-5, is as follows: GAGVSQSPRYKVAKRGQDVALRCDPISGHVSLFWYQQALGQGPEFLTYFQNEAQLDKSGLPSDRFFAERPEGSVSTLKIQRTQQEDSAVYLCASSLRGRQGGETQYFGPGTRLLVL.

This clonotype was counted a single time. The chain uses TRBV6-1 and TRBJ2-7; 7 nucleotides line up with TRBD2. Germline V gene lookup returns CDR1 MNHNS and CDR2 SASEGT. V lost 4 bases, J lost 3 bases, and 3 bases stayed unmatched. The CDR3 totals 13 residues. The CDR3 reads CASSVPGGYEQYF. Written as DNA, the CDR3 is TGTGCCAGCAGTGTACCGGGGGGCTACGAGCAGTACTTC.

This clonotype showed up just once. This rearrangement joins TRBV10-3 to TRBJ1-1; 8 bases fit TRBD1. Germline-derived CDR1 and CDR2 are ENHRY and SYGVKD. This CDR3 has 17 amino acids. V was pared by 6 bases and J by 1 base, with 13 bases of the junction left unmatched. The CDR3 reads CAIRDDLSGQGNTEAFF. In DNA, the CDR3 is TGTGCCATCAGGGACGACCTCTCTGGACAGGGGAACACTGAAGCTTTCTTT.

The chain uses TRBV10-3 and TRBJ1-4; TRBD1 aligns across 7 bases. With 5 bases clipped from V and 7 bases from J, the junction kept 10 bases outside the gene matches. Germline V CDR1 and CDR2: ENHRY, SYGVKD. The CDR3 has 15 amino acids. CDR3 DNA: TGTGCCATCAGTCCGACAGGGACCGGGACTGAAAAACTGTTTTTT. It is translated as CAISPTGTGTEKLFF.

This clonotype was seen a handful of times. The chain joins TRBV5-1 to TRBJ2-3; no clear D gene. CDR1 and CDR2 from the germline V gene are SGHRS and YFSETQ. The V and J ends lost 4 bases and 5 bases respectively, with 11 bases between them. This CDR3 spans 13 amino acids. This CDR3 is CASSPFEEDTQYF. CDR3 in DNA: TGCGCCAGCAGCCCCTTTGAGGAAGATACGCAGTATTTT.

CDR3 nucleotide sequence: TGTGCCAGCAGCTTTGAGGGGACAGGGGGCTACGAGCAGTACTTC. It is translated as CASSFEGTGGYEQYF. The V and J genes are TRBV7-4 and TRBJ2-7, with 11 nucleotides matching TRBD1. The ends lost 3 bases at V and 3 bases at J; junction bases unmatched: 4. The V gene's germline CDR1 is SGHVT and CDR2 SQSDAQ. This CDR3 region has 15 residues.

This clonotype was seen ten or more times. The CDR3 DNA reads as TGCAGTGCTGCCGACGAGCGGAGCTCCTACGAGCAGTACTTC. This gives the protein CSAADERSSYEQYF. This rearrangement joins TRBV20-1 to TRBJ2-7; possibly TRBD2 for D (5 bases). The CDR3 runs to 14 residues. From germline, CDR1 is DFQATT and CDR2 SNEGSKA (reference sequence). With 5 bases removed from V and 0 bases from J, the gap between germline ends came to 14 bases.

In its sample, this clonotype was seen once. V and J are TRBV7-9 and TRBJ2-7, with unresolved D. Trimming cost V 1 base and J 9 bases, with 16 bases left between them. Germline CDR1 and CDR2: SEHNR and FQNEAQ (reference sequence). The CDR3 is made up of 14 amino acids. The CDR3 protein is CASSLGITALAQYF. The CDR3 DNA is TGTGCCAGCAGCTTAGGCATAACAGCCCTGGCGCAGTACTTC.

This clonotype was seen ten or more times. The chain uses TRBV12-3 or TRBV12-4 and TRBJ1-4, with D tentatively TRBD1 (5 bases). The CDR3 sequence is 15 residues long. Between the trimmed V and J ends, which lost 3 bases and 2 bases, there was a span of 10 bases. Written as DNA, the CDR3 is TGTGCCAGCAGTTTTGACCGGGACACTAATGAAAAACTGTTTTTT. Translating gives CASSFDRDTNEKLFF.

The chain is built from TRBV29-1 and TRBJ1-6; D gene unclear. V was shortened by 5 bases and J by 3 bases, with 8 bases between the two germline ends. CDR1 and CDR2 (germline): SQVTM, ANQGSEA. The CDR3 is 13 amino acids. This CDR3 reads CSVTRIYNSPLHF. The DNA for the CDR3 is TGCAGCGTTACACGGATCTATAATTCACCCCTCCACTTT. The entire variable domain, with the rest obtained from reference TRBV29-1 and TRBJ1-6, is as follows: SAVISQKPSRDICQRGTSLTIQCQVDSQVTMMFWYRQQPGQSLTLIATANQGSEATYESGFVIDKFPISRPNLTFSTLTVSNMSPEDSSIYLCSVTRIYNSPLHFGNGTRLTVT.

The chain joins TRBV20-1 to TRBJ2-7; 10 bases fit TRBD1. This CDR3 contains 15 residues. The V gene's germline CDR1 is DFQATT and CDR2 SNEGSKA (reference sequence). J lost 3 bases, V lost 2 bases, and 7 bases had no gene match. CDR3 nucleotides: TGCAGTGCTAGAAGTCTGACAGGGGGCGGCTACGAGCAGTACTTC. Encoded protein: CSARSLTGGGYEQYF.

This chain joins TRBV25-1 and TRBJ1-3, with 9 bases identical to TRBD1. After removal of 5 bases from V and 5 bases from J, the junction contained 7 bases not matched to a gene. This CDR3 spans 15 amino acids. CDR1 and CDR2 from the germline V gene are MGHDK and SYGVNS. CDR3 nucleotides: TGTGCCAGCAGTATAAGGGACAGGGCTAGAAACACCATATATTTT. Translated: CASSIRDRARNTIYF.